This T cell receptor (beta chain) came from a study of blood T cell repertoires in COVID-19. Study in general: The study drew acute and convalescent COVID-19 samples from the United States, Italy and Spain.

Original handling: Reference gene primers were amplified, and this amplification served to estimate nucleated cell counts. Sequenced by immunoSEQ multiplex PCR; TCRdb stores in-frame clones only, minus some. From that table come the V and J calls and clone size; the DNA was used to work out D and trimming. This table holds 150,000 to 200,000 clones, approximately 82% found once. The V and J ends lost 3 bases and 3 bases respectively, with 10 bases between them. The CDR3 runs 14 residues. Looked up from germline, CDR1 is SGHAT and CDR2 is FQNNGV. The clonotype was recovered from a woman aged 40 to 50 with COVID-19, enrolled during active disease. The rearrangement links TRBV11-2 to TRBJ2-3; D possibly corresponds to TRBD2 (6 bases). The specimen sequenced was peripheral blood. CDR3 in DNA: TGTGCCAGCAGCTTCCGGGACTTGACAGATACGCAGTATTTT. Translating it yields CASSFRDLTDTQYF.